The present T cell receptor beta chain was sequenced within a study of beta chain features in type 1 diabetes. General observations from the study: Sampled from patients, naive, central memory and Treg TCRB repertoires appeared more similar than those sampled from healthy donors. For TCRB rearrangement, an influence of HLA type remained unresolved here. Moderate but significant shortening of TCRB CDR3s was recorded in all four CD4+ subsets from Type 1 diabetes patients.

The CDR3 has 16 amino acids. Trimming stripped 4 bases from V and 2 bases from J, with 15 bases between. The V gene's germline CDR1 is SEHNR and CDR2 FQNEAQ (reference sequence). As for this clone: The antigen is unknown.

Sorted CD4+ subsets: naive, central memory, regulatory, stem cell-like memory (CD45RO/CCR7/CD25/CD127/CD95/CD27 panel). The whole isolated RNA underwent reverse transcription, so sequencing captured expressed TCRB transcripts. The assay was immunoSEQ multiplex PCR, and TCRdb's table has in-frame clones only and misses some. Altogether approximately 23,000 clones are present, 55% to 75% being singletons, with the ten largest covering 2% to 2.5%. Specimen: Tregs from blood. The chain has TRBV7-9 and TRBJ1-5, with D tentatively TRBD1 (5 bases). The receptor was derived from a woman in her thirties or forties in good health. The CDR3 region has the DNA TGTGCCAGCAGCTCGGGCGGGGCGATGGGCAATCAGCCCCAGCATTTT. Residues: CASSSGGAMGNQPQHF. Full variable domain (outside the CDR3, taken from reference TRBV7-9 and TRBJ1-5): DTGVSQNPRHKITKRGQNVTFRCDPISEHNRLYWYRQTLGQGPEFLTYFQNEAQLEKSRLLSDRFSAERPKGSFSTLEIQRTEQGDSAMYLCASSSGGAMGNQPQHFGDGTRLSIL.